This T cell receptor (beta chain) was recorded in a study of cytomegalovirus exposure and HLA in healthy donors (TCRdb year 2017). Background for the entire study: A later analysis indicated that the roughly 130 validation repertoires were generated on the platform also employed for the 700 or so repertoires of the first cohort. The study aimed to test whether signatures of past pathogen exposure could be identified by cataloging public T cell receptors. In addition to the first cohort of 666 subjects, a separate validation cohort of 120 different subjects was used. To predict cytomegalovirus infection status, the study combined high-throughput TCR immunosequencing, statistical association of individual TCRs with disease status, and machine learning.

As to this clone: The antigen this receptor binds is unknown. No base-level quality is on record; no much larger clone is a single base apart.

The donors were included in the validation cohort of over a hundred subjects, a group kept apart from the roughly 610-subject first cohort. Study-wide findings and limitations: The validation cohort had no HLA typing available for a later analysis, so co-occurrence within that cohort was assessed over all 120 or so repertoires. The classifier was reported to diagnose cytomegalovirus status with high specificity and sensitivity in both the original cohort and the validation cohort. The study gave a list of about 160 TCR beta chains associated with cytomegalovirus. Subsequent analysis determined that TCRs grouped into clusters in the first cohort also showed a tendency toward co-occurrence across the 120 validation repertoires, and 85% to 95% of cluster scores exceeded 0. Most TCR sequences were observed very rarely across donors, whereas some public TCRs were present in many individuals. According to the authors, the approach could potentially be generalized to other disease states and immunological phenotypes. In vitro tests confirmed that a few of the cytomegalovirus-associated TCR beta chains recognize cytomegalovirus antigens.

The library was built by means of the immunoSEQ multiplex PCR assay. Under the source paper's analysis protocol: A statistical classification framework was developed to diagnose cytomegalovirus status using the catalog of TCR beta chain sequences. This is the immuneACCESS table as TCRdb keeps it, with only in-frame sequences that have V and J called. A part of the clones is gone; compared with another copy, unresolved V genes explain less than half, and the rest is unexplained. V and J calls and clone size are as listed in that table; D and trimming were resolved from the DNA. The sample table records 95,000 to 150,000 clones; about 94% of these occur just once. Of the sample, 1% to 1.5% falls within the top ten clones. The V end gives up 4 bases and the J end 9 bases, leaving 13 bases in the junction not matched to a gene. As encoded in the germline V gene, CDR1 is SGHRS while CDR2 is YFSETQ. The cysteine opens and the phenylalanine closes a CDR3 of 15 amino acids. Only CDR3 DNA is held: 45 bases, read in frame from base 1.

Source material: PBMCs. Here the chain combines TRBV5-1 and TRBJ2-1; TRBD1 fits 7 bases in the junction. The sequence was obtained from a woman aged 18-30 years in good health and CMV-seronegative. The CDR3 in this case is CASSSTGPGDSEQFF. The nucleotide sequence is given as TGCGCCAGCAGCAGTACCGGGCCCGGGGACAGTGAGCAGTTCTTC. The CDR3, completed at both ends by the reference TRBV5-1 and TRBJ2-1 genes, gives the full variable domain KAGVTQTPRYLIKTRGQQVTLSCSPISGHRSVSWYQQTPGQGLQFLFEYFSETQRNKGNFPGRFSGRQFSNSRSEMNVSTLELGDSALYLCASSSTGPGDSEQFFGPGTRLTVL.